Below, 32 T cell receptor beta chains from the same sample are listed, as sequenced in a study of patients and donors after allogeneic stem cell transplantation. Each CDR3 protein gets one entry after TCRdb re-called the RT-PCR reads with MiXCR. The sample has around 150,000 distinct CDR3 sequences, about 36% seen once; the top ten hold around half. The material sequenced was blood, either unsorted or a sorted T cell fraction (not recorded which). The receptors were gathered from a human donor who was either an allogeneic HSCT recipient or a stem cell or donor lymphocyte infusion donor (not recorded which). It is not recorded whose cells these are; they may come from a transplant donor.

V is TRBV28 and J is TRBJ2-5, with a weak D call TRBD1 (6 bases). CDR3 size: 14 residues. Germline values: CDR1 MDHEN, CDR2 SYDVKM. Deletions cut 9 bases from V and 2 bases from J, with 16 bases between. This CDR3 is CASRDTSNQETQYF. In DNA form, the CDR3 reads TGTGCCAGTCGGGACACTTCAAATCAAGAGACCCAGTACTTC.

This clonotype has more than one count but fewer than ten. J is TRBJ2-3 and V is TRBV4-2; 9 nucleotides line up with TRBD2. V gave up 5 bases and J gave up 5 bases; unmatched junction bases: 14. Germline-derived CDR1 and CDR2 are LGHNA and YNFKEQ. This CDR3 contains 17 residues. CDR3 loop: CASSSYRGGVRLDTQYF. The DNA of the CDR3 is TGTGCCAGCAGCAGCTACCGCGGGGGGGTGAGGCTAGATACGCAGTATTTT.

The chain joins TRBV7-9 to TRBJ1-2; D not certain. There are 11 residues in the CDR3. CDR1 SEHNR and CDR2 FQNEAQ come from the germline V gene (reference sequence). The ends were cut back, 3 bases at V and 8 bases at J, with 7 bases in the middle. CDR3 sequence reads: CASSFHKGYTF. For the CDR3, the DNA is TGTGCCAGCAGCTTCCATAAAGGCTACACCTTC.

The chain is built from TRBV5-5 and TRBJ2-1, with 7 bases that match TRBD1. Germline V gene sequence: CDR1 SGHKS, CDR2 YYEKEE (reference sequence). The V and J ends lost 6 bases and 8 bases, in that order; junction bases with no gene match: 5. The CDR3 runs to 12 residues. The CDR3 nucleotides read TGTGCCAGCAACCTCCAGGGGGATGAGCAGTTCTTC. This sequence encodes CASNLQGDEQFF.

The rearrangement joins TRBV6-5 to TRBJ2-3, with D hard to call. The ends were cut back, 6 bases at V and 6 bases at J, with 10 bases in the middle. The germline CDR1 and CDR2 sequences are MNHEY and SVGAGI. The length of the CDR3 is 12 residues. In DNA form, the CDR3 reads TGTGCCAGCAGCCGTTCGAGGGATACGCAGTATTTT. Amino acid sequence: CASSRSRDTQYF.

This chain joins TRBV12-3 or TRBV12-4 and TRBJ2-7; perhaps D is TRBD1 or TRBD2 (5 bases each). The CDR3 spans 15 residues. Trimming shortened V by 3 bases and J by 0 bases, and 12 bases separated the two germline ends. Written as DNA, the CDR3 is TGTGCCAGCAGTTTGGAGATAGGGACCTCCTACGAGCAGTACGTC. Translation: CASSLEIGTSYEQYV.

V and J are TRBV25-1 and TRBJ1-1; D might be TRBD1 (5 bases). V was pared by 1 base and J by 1 base, with 10 bases between. CDR3 length: 15 residues. Germline CDR1 and CDR2: MGHDK and SYGVNS. In nucleotides, the CDR3 is TGTGCCAGCAGTGAATCCGGGGGTGGGAACACTGAAGCTTTCTTT. Protein sequence: CASSESGGGNTEAFF.

J is TRBJ2-1 and V is TRBV7-6; D uncertain. This CDR3 has 14 residues. V was clipped by 4 bases and J by 4 bases, with 11 bases between them. Germline CDR1 and CDR2: SGHVS and FNYEAQ. The CDR3 bases are TGTGCCAGCAGCTCCGTGGACGGATACAATGAGCAGTTCTTC. It translates to CASSSVDGYNEQFF. Based on the CDR3 plus reference TRBV7-6 and TRBJ2-1, the full variable domain is GAGVSQSPRYKVTKRGQDVALRCDPISGHVSLYWYRQALGQGPEFLTYFNYEAQQDKSGLPNDRFSAERPEGSISTLTIQRTEQRDSAMYRCASSSVDGYNEQFFGPGTRLTVL.

The genes are TRBV12-3 or TRBV12-4 and TRBJ1-6; D call uncertain. This CDR3 spans 15 amino acids. Trimming took 2 bases from V and 13 from J, leaving 18 bases between them. CDR3 DNA: TGTGCCAGCAGTTTACCCCCCACTGGAATGGGTCCCCTCCACTTT. Its protein product is CASSLPPTGMGPLHF.

CDR3 sequence: CASSRRTGLYGYTF. Here the CDR3 DNA reads TGTGCCAGCAGCCGGCGGACAGGTCTCTATGGCTACACCTTC. The rearrangement links TRBV4-2 to TRBJ1-2; TRBD1 matches 7 bases. This CDR3 has 14 amino acids. The V and J ends lost 4 bases and 4 bases, in that order; junction bases with no gene match: 6. Germline V CDR1 and CDR2: LGHNA, YNFKEQ.

The chain links TRBV9 to TRBJ2-1, with 11 bases fitting TRBD2. The V gene's germline CDR1 is SGDLS and CDR2 YYNGEE. Trimming took 4 bases from V and 7 from J; bases not matched to a gene: 13. The CDR3 extends over 17 amino acids. The CDR3 loop is CASSLLTQGLAGNEQFF. CDR3 DNA: TGTGCCAGCAGCCTATTAACACAAGGACTAGCGGGTAATGAGCAGTTCTTC.

V usage is TRBV12-3 or TRBV12-4 and J usage is TRBJ1-6, with D possibly matching TRBD1 (6 bases). With 2 bases removed from V and 5 bases from J, the gap between germline ends came to 10 bases. The CDR3 consists of 15 residues. Written as DNA, the CDR3 is TGTGCCAGCAGTTTAAGGGGGACCGATAATTCACCCCTCCACTTT. Its protein is CASSLRGTDNSPLHF.

V is TRBV7-9 and J is TRBJ1-6; no clear D. V was pared by 4 bases and J by 10 bases, with 8 bases between. The CDR3 has 12 amino acids. Germline values: CDR1 SEHNR, CDR2 FQNEAQ (reference sequence). The CDR3 DNA sequence: TGTGCCAGCAGCTCCACCCCCTCACCCCTCCACTTT. Translating it yields CASSSTPSPLHF.

This sequence joins TRBV11-1 and TRBJ2-3; 9 positions agree with TRBD2. The ends lost 5 bases at V and 0 bases at J; junction bases unmatched: 12. This CDR3 contains 18 residues. Looked up from germline, CDR1 is SGHAT and CDR2 is FQDESV (reference sequence). CDR3 protein: CASSRMQWLAGSTDTQYF. The DNA for the CDR3 is TGTGCCAGCAGCCGCATGCAGTGGCTAGCGGGGAGCACAGATACGCAGTATTTT.

This clonotype was counted ten times or more. V gene TRBV5-1 combines with J gene TRBJ1-1; no firm D call. CDR1 is SGHRS and CDR2 is YFSETQ in the germline V gene. Trimming cost V 2 bases and J 3 bases, with 14 bases left between them. This CDR3 is 15 amino acids long. CDR3 sequence reads: CASSFNSRSDTEAFF. The CDR3 DNA sequence: TGCGCCAGCAGCTTTAATTCCCGATCCGACACTGAAGCTTTCTTT. Variable domain in full (rest from reference TRBV5-1 and TRBJ1-1): KAGVTQTPRYLIKTRGQQVTLSCSPISGHRSVSWYQQTPGQGLQFLFEYFSETQRNKGNFPGRFSGRQFSNSRSEMNVSTLELGDSALYLCASSFNSRSDTEAFFGQGTRLTVV.

This clonotype was detected only a few times. The chain uses TRBV28 and TRBJ1-5; D gene unclear. Between the trimmed V and J ends, which lost 6 bases and 9 bases, there was a span of 9 bases. The germline V gene encodes CDR1 MDHEN and CDR2 SYDVKM. CDR3 length: 11 residues. The CDR3 here is CASRFEGPQHF. CDR3 DNA sequence: TGTGCCAGCAGATTCGAGGGGCCCCAGCATTTT.

The chain has TRBV25-1 and TRBJ1-2, with D maybe TRBD1 (6 bases). The CDR3 sequence is 11 residues long. In germline, CDR1 is MGHDK, CDR2 SYGVNS. The V end lost 4 bases, the J end lost 11 bases, and 11 bases lay between the germline ends. CDR3 DNA sequence: TGTGCCAGCAGTGGAAACAGGGATTACACCTTC. It is translated as CASSGNRDYTF.

The chain uses TRBV12-3 or TRBV12-4 and TRBJ2-7; 10 positions agree with TRBD1. The CDR3 runs to 14 residues. V dropped 9 bases and J dropped 5; count of bases not matched to a gene: 10. CDR3 DNA: TGTGCCAGAAATGTATGGGACAGGGGCCACGAGCAGTACTTC. Residues: CARNVWDRGHEQYF.

V is TRBV5-1 and J is TRBJ1-1; TRBD1 matches at 7 bases. The germline V gene encodes CDR1 SGHRS and CDR2 YFSETQ. The CDR3 runs to 14 residues. Trimming cost V 3 bases and J 4 bases; bases outside gene matches: 6. The CDR3 region is CASSSQGVGTEAFF. DNA for the CDR3: TGCGCCAGCAGCTCTCAGGGGGTGGGCACTGAAGCTTTCTTT. Together with reference TRBV5-1 and TRBJ1-1, the CDR3 gives the full variable domain: KAGVTQTPRYLIKTRGQQVTLSCSPISGHRSVSWYQQTPGQGLQFLFEYFSETQRNKGNFPGRFSGRQFSNSRSEMNVSTLELGDSALYLCASSSQGVGTEAFFGQGTRLTVV.

This clonotype was counted between two and nine times. This sequence joins TRBV29-1 and TRBJ2-1; D unresolved. Germline V gene sequence: CDR1 SQVTM, CDR2 ANQGSEA. Deletions cut 3 bases from V and 2 bases from J, with 17 bases between. The CDR3 covers 16 residues. CDR3 DNA sequence: TGCAGCGTTGAGTTAAAGAGACTCCCAACCTACAATGAGCAGTTCTTC. Protein: CSVELKRLPTYNEQFF.

This CDR3 reads CATSRDIGNTDTQYF. CDR3 DNA sequence: TGTGCCACCAGCAGAGATATAGGGAACACAGATACGCAGTATTTT. This rearrangement joins TRBV15 to TRBJ2-3, with D unresolved. The CDR3 totals 15 residues. The germline gives CDR1 LNHNV, CDR2 YYDKDF (reference sequence). V was pared by 0 bases and J by 2 bases, with 9 bases between.

The table lists this clonotype with a count of one. The chain has TRBV6-2 or TRBV6-3 and TRBJ2-1, with D uncertain. Trimming pared 0 bases from V and 8 bases from J, leaving 5 bases between. CDR3 length equals 12 residues. From germline, CDR1 is MNHEY and CDR2 SVGEGT. The CDR3 nucleotides are TGTGCCAGCAGTTACTCCGTCGATGAGCAGTTCTTC. It translates to CASSYSVDEQFF.

V and J are TRBV5-6 and TRBJ2-2; D not resolved. The CDR3 is 12 amino acids. Germline V CDR1 and CDR2: SGHDT, YYEEEE. Trimming took off 3 bases at V and 7 bases at J, with 7 bases between the two ends. The CDR3 protein is CASSSNDGELFF. The CDR3 coding sequence is TGTGCCAGCAGCTCCAATGACGGGGAGCTGTTTTTT.

The J gene is TRBJ1-3, the V gene TRBV18; TRBD1 aligns across 9 bases. Germline assignment: CDR1 KGHSH and CDR2 LQKENI. After removal of 3 bases from V and 4 bases from J, the junction contained 4 bases not matched to a gene. The CDR3 totals 15 residues. The CDR3 DNA sequence: TGTGCCAGCTCACCTTCCGGGACAGGGGGAAACACCATATATTTT. Its protein is CASSPSGTGGNTIYF.

This clonotype was counted between two and nine times. The DNA of the CDR3 is TGTGCCACCAGTGTTGGGAACACTGAAGCTTTCTTT. Translation: CATSVGNTEAFF. The V gene is TRBV24-1, the J gene TRBJ1-1; D remains unclear. Trimming pared 5 bases from V and 1 base from J, leaving 4 bases between. CDR1 KGHDR and CDR2 SFDVKD come from the germline V gene. This CDR3 contains 12 residues.

V usage is TRBV12-3 or TRBV12-4 and J usage is TRBJ2-1; 10 nucleotides match TRBD2. The junction had 10 bases not matched to a gene; V was cut back by 11 bases and J by 6 bases. This CDR3 comprises 14 residues. CDR3 sequence (DNA): TGTGCCTCGGGTAGCGGGGGGCGATCCAATGAGCAGTTCTTC. The encoded protein is CASGSGGRSNEQFF.

The table lists this clonotype with many counts. The chain is built from TRBV6-6 and TRBJ1-2, with 10 bases fitting TRBD1. This CDR3 region has 17 residues. In germline, CDR1 is MNHNY, CDR2 SVGAGI (reference sequence). J was trimmed by 4 bases and V by 0 bases; bases with no gene match: 8. The CDR3 DNA reads as TGTGCCAGCAGTTACTCGACGGGGACAGGGGTGGGCTATGGCTACACCTTC. Its translation is CASSYSTGTGVGYGYTF.

This clonotype occurred a few times. V and J are TRBV29-1 and TRBJ1-5; D gene uncertain. In germline, CDR1 is SQVTM, CDR2 ANQGSEA. Between the trimmed V and J ends, which lost 4 bases and 3 bases, there was a span of 4 bases. CDR3 size: 11 residues. In DNA form, the CDR3 reads TGCAGCGTTGGTACCAATCAGCCCCAGCATTTT. As protein: CSVGTNQPQHF.

The chain couples TRBV12-3 or TRBV12-4 to TRBJ2-7; 9 bases match TRBD2. The trim removed 8 bases at V and 4 bases at J, leaving 3 bases unmatched. The CDR3 has 12 amino acids. CDR3 nucleotide sequence: TGTGCCAGCGGACTAGCGCTTTACGAGCAGTACTTC. This encodes CASGLALYEQYF.

There are a few counts of this clonotype. The CDR3 loop reads CSVWDRGWGDTQYF. Written as DNA, the CDR3 is TGCAGTGTTTGGGACAGGGGATGGGGAGATACGCAGTATTTT. The rearrangement uses TRBV20-1 and TRBJ2-3, with 10 positions matching TRBD1. The junction had 9 bases not matched to a gene; V was cut back by 7 bases and J by 5 bases. Germline CDR1 DFQATT, CDR2 SNEGSKA (reference sequence). This CDR3 contains 14 residues.

This rearrangement joins TRBV20-1 to TRBJ2-1; the match to TRBD2 covers 13 bases. J gave up 10 bases and V 4 bases, and 4 bases lay outside the gene matches. In germline, CDR1 is DFQATT, CDR2 SNEGSKA (reference sequence). The CDR3 runs to 13 residues. CDR3 DNA sequence: TGCAGTGCTACTAAGGGACTAGCGGGGGAGCAGTTCTTC. Translation: CSATKGLAGEQFF.

This clonotype occurred a few times. The chain employs TRBV12-3 or TRBV12-4 and TRBJ1-2; D uncertain. Trimming stripped 1 base from V and 2 bases from J, with 14 bases between. CDR3 length: 16 amino acids. The CDR3 loop is CASSLEVLGLNYGYTF. The CDR3, as DNA: TGTGCCAGCAGTTTAGAAGTCTTGGGCCTGAACTATGGCTACACCTTC.